This T cell receptor (beta chain) was observed in a study of human T cells and chemical hapten exposure. Sample time point: patch test 1, 2 weeks after DPC sensitization. Treatment in this sample: therapeutic diphenylcyclopropenone sensitization with weekly scalp DPC. This clonotype was recorded at least ten times. TCRdb reanalysed the RACE reads using MiXCR and keeps one entry per CDR3 protein. Among 370,000 or so distinct CDR3 sequences listed, 4% to 5.5% were seen once. The material sequenced was whole blood, taken in connection with sensitization to the hapten diphenylcyclopropenone (DPC). The clonotype comes from a woman between 50 and 59 years old with alopecia areata. Some clones in this sample may be carry-over from other donors' samples.

CDR3 amino acids: CASSLQGGSYNEQFF. CDR3 in DNA: TGTGCCAGCAGCTTACAGGGCGGGAGCTACAATGAGCAGTTCTTC. The genes are TRBV7-7 and TRBJ2-1, with TRBD2 matching over 7 bases. V shed 2 bases, J shed 3 bases, and the junction held 4 bases outside the gene matches. There are 15 residues in the CDR3. Germline CDR1 reads SSHAT; CDR2 reads FNYEAQ (reference sequence). Variable domain in full (rest from reference TRBV7-7 and TRBJ2-1): GAGVSQSPRYKVTKRGQDVTLRCDPISSHATLYWYQQALGQGPEFLTYFNYEAQPDKSGLPSDRFSAERPEGSISTLTIQRTEQRDSAMYRCASSLQGGSYNEQFFGPGTRLTVL.